This T cell receptor (beta chain) was found in a study of blood T cells in healthy people across ages. Primed by a sample-barcoded 5' primer and a J-beta primer mix, a second PCR proceeded for about 7 to 11 cycles. TCRdb analysed the 5' RACE reads with MiXCR anew, one entry per CDR3 protein. The data show approximately 800,000 distinct CDR3 sequences, with approximately 59% seen just once and 25% to 35% held by the top ten. Staff drew around 10 milliliters of peripheral blood from each donor. The V gene lost 4 bases and the J gene lost 4 bases, with 17 bases spanning the gap. This CDR3 spans 15 amino acids. CDR1 and CDR2 (germline): SGHNT, YYREEE (reference sequence).

Material for sequencing was blood. The TCR originated in a man under 40 in good health. The chain couples TRBV5-4 to TRBJ1-2; unclear D gene. In DNA form, the CDR3 reads TGTGCCAGCAGCGGCCCGAGCCCAGACATCTATGGCTACACCTTC. Its protein is CASSGPSPDIYGYTF.